This entry concerns a single T cell receptor (beta chain). In the authors' workflow: Reference gene primers were amplified, and this amplification served to estimate nucleated cell counts. Sequencing used immunoSEQ multiplex PCR; TCRdb keeps in-frame clones, though not all of them. That table gives V, J and clone size, and the DNA gave D and trimming. In the table there are 250,000 to 350,000 clones, roughly 90% of which are singletons. The data stem from a study of blood T cell repertoires in COVID-19. In the study overall: The United States, Italy and Spain supplied acute and convalescent COVID-19 samples. Nucleic acid was either cDNA or gDNA, and it came from T cells, B-cell-depleted T cells, or PBMCs.

CDR3 length equals 16 residues. The germline V gene encodes CDR1 LNHDA and CDR2 SQIVND (reference sequence). V gave up 6 bases and J gave up 4 bases; unmatched junction bases: 8. The TCR comes from a woman aged 60 to 75 with acute or convalescent COVID-19. This chain connects TRBV19 to TRBJ2-1; TRBD2 matches at 11 bases. Sequencing input: peripheral blood. In DNA, the CDR3 is TGTGCCAGTAGCCTCTCGGGACTAGCGGCTTACAATGAGCAGTTCTTC. Its translation: CASSLSGLAAYNEQFF.